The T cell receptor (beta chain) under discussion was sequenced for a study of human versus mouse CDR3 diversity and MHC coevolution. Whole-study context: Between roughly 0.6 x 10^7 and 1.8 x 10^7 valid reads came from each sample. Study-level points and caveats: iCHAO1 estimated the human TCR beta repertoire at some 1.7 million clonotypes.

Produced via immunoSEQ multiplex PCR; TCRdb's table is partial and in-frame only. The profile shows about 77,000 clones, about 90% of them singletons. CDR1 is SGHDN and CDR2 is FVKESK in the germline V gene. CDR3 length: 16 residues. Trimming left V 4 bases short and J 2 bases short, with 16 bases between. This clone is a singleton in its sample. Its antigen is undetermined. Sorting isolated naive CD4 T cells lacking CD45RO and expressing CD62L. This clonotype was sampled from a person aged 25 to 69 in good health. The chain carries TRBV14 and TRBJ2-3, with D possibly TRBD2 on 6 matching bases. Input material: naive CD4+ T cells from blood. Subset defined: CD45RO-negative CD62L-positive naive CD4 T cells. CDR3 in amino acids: CASSRTGGVVTDTQYF. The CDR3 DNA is TGTGCCAGCAGCCGTACTGGCGGGGTGGTCACAGATACGCAGTATTTT.